Following are 16 T cell receptor beta chains from one sample sequenced in a study of shared clonotypes between healthy human individuals. The assay was immunoSEQ multiplex PCR, and TCRdb's table has in-frame clones only and misses some. The data show 490,000 or so clones, with about three quarters seen just once and roughly 13% held by the top ten. The specimen sequenced was PBMCs. Receptors originate from a woman between 35 and 50 years old in good health. Some clones in this sample may be carry-over from other donors' samples.

This sequence joins TRBV2 and TRBJ2-2, with 7 bases that match TRBD2. After removal of 8 bases from V and 1 base from J, the junction contained 4 bases not matched to a gene. The CDR3 is 14 residues long. Germline values: CDR1 SNHLY, CDR2 FYNNEI. This chain's CDR3 is CASCLAVNTGELFF. The CDR3 DNA follows: TGTGCCAGCTGTCTAGCGGTGAACACCGGGGAGCTGTTTTTT.

V gene TRBV2 combines with J gene TRBJ2-7; D not resolved. Germline CDR1 is SNHLY and CDR2 is FYNNEI. The germline V and J ends were trimmed by 7 bases and 0 bases, with 4 bases remaining between them. The CDR3 has 11 residues. CDR3 bases: TGTGCCAGCATGGCCTCCTACGAGCAGTACTTC. It is translated as CASMASYEQYF.

This clone came up once. V usage is TRBV5-1 and J usage is TRBJ2-7, with D perhaps matching TRBD1 (5 bases). This CDR3 is 14 amino acids long. Germline assignment: CDR1 SGHRS and CDR2 YFSETQ. Between the trimmed V and J ends, which lost 2 bases and 6 bases, there was a span of 15 bases. The CDR3 loop is CASSLRQGTGEQYF. CDR3 bases: TGCGCCAGCAGCTTAAGGCAGGGAACGGGCGAGCAGTACTTC.

This clone showed up just once. The chain uses TRBV18 and TRBJ2-7; 9 bases map to TRBD1. The CDR3 is 14 residues long. J was trimmed by 5 bases and V by 3 bases; bases with no gene match: 5. Germline V gene sequence: CDR1 KGHSH, CDR2 LQKENI. The CDR3 here is CASSPGTGIHEQYF. Written as DNA, the CDR3 is TGTGCCAGCTCACCCGGGACAGGGATCCACGAGCAGTACTTC.

The V call is TRBV6-5, the J call TRBJ1-1; D possibly corresponds to TRBD1 (6 bases). Germline V CDR1 and CDR2: MNHEY, SVGAGI. With 3 bases removed from V and 3 bases from J, the gap between germline ends came to 17 bases. CDR3 size: 16 residues. This CDR3 reads CASSYVWRAGDTEAFF. CDR3 coding DNA: TGTGCCAGCAGTTATGTTTGGCGGGCAGGGGACACTGAAGCTTTCTTT.

The rearrangement links TRBV4-3 to TRBJ2-5; 8 positions agree with TRBD2. The J call is uncertain, as TRBJ2-7 better fits the DNA end. From germline, CDR1 is LGHNA and CDR2 YSLEER. The CDR3 extends over 16 amino acids. CDR3 DNA: TGCGCCAGCAGCCAAGGGGTGGGAAGCGGGAGTTACGAGCAGTACTTC. Protein product: CASSQGVGSGSYEQYF.

The chain employs TRBV2 and TRBJ2-7; D not certain. The V gene's germline CDR1 is SNHLY and CDR2 FYNNEI. V was trimmed by 8 bases and J by 1 base, leaving 12 bases between them. This CDR3 has 13 residues. This CDR3 is CASQVAESYEQYF. Here the CDR3 DNA reads TGTGCCAGCCAGGTAGCAGAATCCTACGAGCAGTACTTC.

Concerning this clone itself: Additional DNA sequences in this sample encode the identical CDR3. The V call is TRBV30, the J call TRBJ2-1; TRBD1 might be the D (5 bases). CDR1 and CDR2 (germline): GTSNPN, SVGIG (reference sequence). V lost 7 bases and J lost 0, with 13 bases in between. The CDR3 sequence is 14 residues long. CDR3 region: CALTALSSYNEQFF. CDR3 bases: TGTGCCTTGACAGCGTTGAGCTCCTACAATGAGCAGTTCTTC.

This chain links TRBV2 with TRBJ2-2, with a tentative D call TRBD2 (6 bases). Germline V gene lookup returns CDR1 SNHLY and CDR2 FYNNEI. V lost 8 bases and J 1 base, leaving 8 bases between the germline ends. The CDR3 totals 13 residues. The CDR3 reads CASRRENTGELFF. The CDR3 DNA sequence: TGTGCCAGCCGGCGGGAGAACACCGGGGAGCTGTTTTTT. The full variable domain, its missing parts supplied by reference TRBV2 and TRBJ2-2, is EPEVTQTPSHQVTQMGQEVILRCVPISNHLYFYWYRQILGQKVEFLVSFYNNEISEKSEIFDDQFSVERPDGSNFTLKIRSTKLEDSAMYFCASRRENTGELFFGEGSRLTVL.

The chain links TRBV6-6 to TRBJ1-1, with D unresolved. CDR3 length: 14 amino acids. Per the germline V gene, CDR1 is MNHNY and CDR2 is SVGAGI (reference sequence). V lost 2 bases and J lost 1, with 8 bases in between. The CDR3 region has the DNA TGTGCCAGCAGTTACGGTGGCAGGAACACTGAAGCTTTCTTT. Protein: CASSYGGRNTEAFF.

The chain has TRBV9 and TRBJ2-7; no reliable D call. Trimming left V 0 bases short and J 3 bases short, with 13 bases between. Germline V lookup: CDR1 SGDLS, CDR2 YYNGEE. The CDR3 spans 15 residues. This chain's CDR3 is CASSVGPEVGYEQYF. CDR3 sequence (DNA): TGTGCCAGCAGCGTAGGGCCAGAGGTTGGCTACGAGCAGTACTTC.

The chain joins TRBV28 to TRBJ2-7; D not resolved. CDR3 size: 11 residues. Germline lookup yields CDR1 MDHEN and CDR2 SYDVKM. V lost 4 bases and J lost 4, with 5 bases in between. The CDR3 loop is CASSSIYEQYF. As DNA, the CDR3 is TGTGCCAGCAGTTCTATATACGAGCAGTACTTC.

V is TRBV9 and J is TRBJ2-1; D is possibly TRBD2 (6 bases). The V end lost 0 bases, the J end lost 5 bases, and 12 bases lay between the germline ends. The length of the CDR3 is 15 residues. Germline CDR1 SGDLS, CDR2 YYNGEE. The CDR3 nucleotides read TGTGCCAGCAGCGTAGGTCCTAGCGAAGACAATGAGCAGTTCTTC. Residues: CASSVGPSEDNEQFF.

This clone was detected a few times. The sample contains more than one DNA sequence encoding this CDR3. The V and J genes are TRBV9 and TRBJ2-7; D is possibly TRBD1 or TRBD2 (5 bases each). This CDR3 comprises 15 residues. V was trimmed by 4 bases and J by 0 bases, leaving 14 bases between them. The germline gives CDR1 SGDLS, CDR2 YYNGEE. This CDR3 reads CASSPRDGLSYEQYF. The DNA of the CDR3 is TGTGCCAGCAGCCCCCGGGACGGCCTCTCCTACGAGCAGTACTTC.

At least ten counts were recorded for this clone. The sample carries other DNA sequences with the same CDR3. This rearrangement joins TRBV25-1 to TRBJ1-3; D remains unclear. Germline V gives CDR1 MGHDK, CDR2 SYGVNS. CDR3 length equals 15 residues. V was clipped by 6 bases and J by 0 bases, with 12 bases between them. CDR3 coding DNA: TGTGCCAGCAGGTCTGGCCCCGGCTCTGGAAACACCATATATTTT. Translated: CASRSGPGSGNTIYF.

The gene calls are TRBV5-1 and TRBJ2-7; tentatively, D is TRBD1 or TRBD2 (5 bases each). The germline V and J ends were trimmed by 1 base and 6 bases, with 14 bases remaining between them. Germline assignment: CDR1 SGHRS and CDR2 YFSETQ. The CDR3 has 14 residues. CDR3 region: CASSLMPPGAEQYF. As DNA, the CDR3 is TGCGCCAGCAGCTTGATGCCCCCCGGGGCCGAGCAGTACTTC. Drawing the rest from reference TRBV5-1 and TRBJ2-7, the complete variable domain is KAGVTQTPRYLIKTRGQQVTLSCSPISGHRSVSWYQQTPGQGLQFLFEYFSETQRNKGNFPGRFSGRQFSNSRSEMNVSTLELGDSALYLCASSLMPPGAEQYFGPGTRLTVT.